This record covers a single TCR beta chain. Its antigen is still unknown. Trimming removed 3 bases from V and 5 bases from J; junction bases left unmatched: 7. The CDR3 is 14 residues long. CDR1 SQVTM and CDR2 ANQGSEA come from the germline V gene. The source of the sample is a study of CD8+ T cells in alopecia areata. Background on the study: Patients in the study were on tofacitinib for 6 to 18 months, then off it for 6 months.

cDNA reverse transcribed from extracted RNA served as the sequencing template. Method: immunoSEQ multiplex PCR; TCRdb's copy keeps in-frame clones and lacks some. This sample has some 110,000 clones, with around 58% found just once. Treatment: oral pan-JAK inhibitor, 5-10 mg twice daily. The researchers isolated CD4+ and CD8+ T cells from PBMCs by sorting. Broader study findings: Alopecia totalis/universalis scalp especially showed more expanded CD8+ clones than normal scalp. Only one nonresponder was present, which leaves the link between baseline CD8+ expansion and response uncertain.

The input for sequencing was CD8+ T cells sorted from blood, taken at week 4, from a patient treated with tofacitinib. V usage is TRBV29-1 and J usage is TRBJ2-7, with TRBD1 matching 10 bases. The TCR sequence derives from a human donor with alopecia areata. The CDR3 sequence is CSVEGTGEVHEQYF. Here the CDR3 DNA reads TGCAGCGTTGAGGGGACAGGGGAAGTACACGAGCAGTACTTC.